These T cell receptor beta chains were read from a single sample in a study of memory CD4+ T cells and cytomegalovirus serostatus. Clones were read by immunoSEQ multiplex PCR, and TCRdb kept only the in-frame ones, dropping some. The table shows about 53,000 clones, with roughly 77% occurring only once. The sample consisted of memory CD4+ T cells from blood. Receptors originate from an adult in good health and CMV-seronegative. CDR3s include the opening cysteine and the closing phenylalanine or tryptophan. A D gene is named only where the DNA matches it firmly. Not every row has a clone size; where given, it reads once, few, many or a size class.

clone_size d_call j_call v_call cdr3_aa cdr3_nt
- - TRBJ2-7 TRBV14 CASSSGLRLPYEQYF TGTGCCAGCAGCTCGGGCCTCCGGCTACCCTACGAGCAGTACTTC
- - TRBJ2-1 TRBV5-4 CASSPARGSSYNEQFF TGTGCCAGCAGCCCTGCGCGGGGTAGCTCCTACAATGAGCAGTTCTTC
few TRBD1 TRBJ1-5 TRBV7-2 CASSPRTGGQPQHF TGTGCCAGCAGCCCGCGGACAGGGGGACAGCCCCAGCATTTT
once - TRBJ1-2 TRBV14 CASSQYQGLNRDFYGYTF TGTGCCAGCAGCCAGTACCAGGGGCTAAACCGTGACTTCTATGGCTACACCTTC
- - TRBJ1-3 TRBV6-5 CASSLGRFSGNTIYF TGTGCCAGCAGTCTCGGGAGATTCTCTGGAAACACCATATATTTT
- - TRBJ1-1 TRBV27 CASSSDRLGLNTEAFF TGTGCCAGCAGCTCCGACAGGCTGGGGTTGAACACTGAAGCTTTCTTT
once - TRBJ1-2 TRBV9 CASSVDGTYGYTF TGTGCCAGCAGCGTCGACGGGACCTATGGCTACACCTTC
- - TRBJ2-7 TRBV27 CASSWDSNYEQYF TGTGCCAGCAGTTGGGACTCGAACTACGAGCAGTACTTC
- TRBD1 TRBJ1-6 TRBV28 CASRPAQGGRSNSPLHF TGTGCCAGCAGGCCCGCACAGGGGGGTAGGAGTAATTCACCCCTCCACTTT
- - TRBJ2-5 TRBV7-6 CASSYQASQETQYF TGTGCCAGCTCCTATCAAGCTAGCCAAGAGACCCAGTACTTC
- - TRBJ1-1 TRBV5-5 CASSLDHLGAFF TGTGCCAGCAGCTTGGACCATCTGGGAGCTTTCTTT
- - TRBJ2-6 TRBV11-1 CASSFTGANVLTF TGTGCCAGCAGCTTTACTGGGGCCAACGTCCTGACTTTC
- - TRBJ1-2 TRBV6-5 CASSTAAFRTGGYTF TGTGCCAGCAGTACCGCCGCGTTTCGGACCGGTGGCTACACCTTC
once - TRBJ2-3 TRBV10-3 CAISESGEDTQYF TGTGCCATCAGTGAGTCAGGTGAAGATACGCAGTATTTT
few TRBD2 TRBJ2-1 TRBV7-8 CASSLARAGGNEQFF TGTGCCAGCAGCTTAGCGAGGGCCGGGGGGAATGAGCAGTTCTTC
- - TRBJ2-1 TRBV11-3 CASSQYYNEQFF TGTGCCAGCAGCCAATACTACAATGAGCAGTTCTTC
- - TRBJ1-3 TRBV4-3 CASSQDILEQTGNTIYF TGCGCCAGCAGCCAAGATATATTGGAACAGACTGGAAACACCATATATTTT